This passage covers 20 T cell receptor beta chains from one sample sequenced in a study of blood T cell repertoires in COVID-19. TCRdb's table, derived via immunoSEQ multiplex PCR, lists solely in-frame clones and lacks some. This sample yields 150,000 to 200,000 clones, of which around 85% are seen a single time; approximately 13% belongs to the top ten. Material for sequencing was peripheral blood. The receptors originated from a man aged 50 or older who had recovered from COVID-19.

The chain is built from TRBV5-1 and TRBJ2-5; the D gene is possibly TRBD2 (7 bases). Germline V gives CDR1 SGHRS, CDR2 YFSETQ. Trimming shortened V by 0 bases and J by 5 bases, and 17 bases separated the two germline ends. CDR3 size: 16 residues. Here the CDR3 reads CASSLGGGGPMETQYF. The CDR3 DNA follows: TGCGCCAGCAGCTTGGGAGGGGGAGGGCCGATGGAGACCCAGTACTTC.

The rearrangement joins TRBV30 to TRBJ2-3, with TRBD2 identical over 7 bases. From germline, CDR1 is GTSNPN and CDR2 SVGIG (reference sequence). The CDR3 has 15 residues. V shed 0 bases and J 4 bases; nucleotides not matched to a gene: 7. CDR3 loop: CAWSVRRERSDTQYF. CDR3 DNA: TGTGCCTGGAGTGTACGGCGGGAGAGGTCAGATACGCAGTATTTT.

The chain links TRBV10-1 to TRBJ2-3; 10 nucleotides line up with TRBD2. From germline, CDR1 is WNHNN and CDR2 SYGVQD (reference sequence). The CDR3 runs to 15 residues. Trimming took 3 bases from V and 2 from J; bases not matched to a gene: 2. The CDR3 reads CASSDTSGITDTQYF. Written as DNA, the CDR3 is TGCGCCAGCAGTGATACTAGCGGGATCACAGATACGCAGTATTTT.

There are a few counts of this clone. The gene calls are TRBV5-1 and TRBJ2-7; 10 bases fit TRBD2. V trimming: 5 bases; J trimming: 0 bases; junction bases outside the gene matches: 23. From germline, CDR1 is SGHRS and CDR2 YFSETQ. This CDR3 spans 21 amino acids. CDR3 DNA sequence: TGCGCCAGCAGGAGAGACAGGGGTGGTGGTAGCGGGAGGCTCGACTCCTACGAGCAGTACTTC. Translating gives CASRRDRGGGSGRLDSYEQYF.

The rearrangement links TRBV24-1 to TRBJ2-1; D might be TRBD2 (5 bases). The CDR3 is made up of 15 amino acids. V lost 3 bases and J lost 7, with 15 bases in between. Germline values: CDR1 KGHDR, CDR2 SFDVKD. The CDR3 sequence: CATSDGSLRGNEQFF. The CDR3 DNA is TGTGCCACCAGTGATGGAAGCCTCCGGGGAAATGAGCAGTTCTTC.

The rearrangement joins TRBV5-1 to TRBJ1-1; D call uncertain. This CDR3 contains 15 residues. Trimming took 0 bases from V and 4 from J, leaving 13 bases between them. Germline CDR1 and CDR2: SGHRS and YFSETQ. The CDR3 nucleotides read TGCGCCAGCAGCTTGGGGGCGCGGGAAATCACTGAAGCTTTCTTT. Translated: CASSLGAREITEAFF.

V gene TRBV3-1 (or the pseudogene TRBV3-2) combines with J gene TRBJ2-7; maybe TRBD2 (6 bases). The CDR3 extends over 15 amino acids. The ends were cut back, 0 bases at V and 7 bases at J, with 16 bases in the middle. Germline V gene sequence: CDR1 LGHDT, CDR2 YNNKEL (reference sequence). The CDR3 DNA is TGTGCCAGCAGCCAAGAAATCGGCGGGGCGCGGGAGCAGTACTTC. This translates into CASSQEIGGAREQYF.

The rearrangement links TRBV11-3 to TRBJ1-1, with D tentatively TRBD1 (5 bases). The V gene's germline CDR1 is SGHNT and CDR2 YENEEA. The CDR3 is made up of 12 amino acids. The V gene lost 5 bases and the J gene lost 5 bases, with 9 bases spanning the gap. CDR3 in DNA: TGTGCCAGCAGCCATGGGGGGACTGAAGCTTTCTTT. This gives the protein CASSHGGTEAFF.

This clone was seen only a few times. The chain carries TRBV14 and TRBJ1-6; no clear D. Germline lookup yields CDR1 SGHDN and CDR2 FVKESK. The CDR3 is 17 residues long. V lost 0 bases and J lost 10, with 19 bases in between. The CDR3 sequence: CASSQESQAARRSPLHF. In nucleotides, the CDR3 is TGTGCCAGCAGCCAAGAATCCCAGGCCGCTCGAAGGTCACCCCTCCACTTT.

V and J are TRBV6-5 and TRBJ2-7, with a weak D call TRBD1 (6 bases). V gave up 2 bases and J gave up 2 bases, with 13 bases separating them. The CDR3 contains 15 residues. Germline CDR1 reads MNHEY; CDR2 reads SVGAGI. Written as DNA, the CDR3 is TGTGCCAGCAGTTACGTTTCGGACAGTACCTACGAGCAGTACTTC. This sequence encodes CASSYVSDSTYEQYF.

This chain joins TRBV7-9 and TRBJ2-4; D possibly corresponds to TRBD2 (5 bases). The CDR3 has 15 amino acids. The V end was cut by 1 base, the J end by 0 bases, with 7 bases between. CDR1 is SEHNR and CDR2 is FQNEAQ in the germline V gene (reference sequence). CDR3 sequence (DNA): TGTGCCAGCAGCTTAGTCGAGGGAGCCAAAAACATTCAGTACTTC. It encodes CASSLVEGAKNIQYF.

CDR3 DNA sequence: TGTGCCAGCAGTTCCCCGGGACAAACCACCTACGAGCAGTACTTC. This translates into CASSSPGQTTYEQYF. The gene calls are TRBV6-5 and TRBJ2-7; a weak D match, TRBD1 (6 bases). The CDR3 length is 15 residues. V dropped 4 bases and J dropped 2 bases, with 15 bases sitting between them. Germline lookup yields CDR1 MNHEY and CDR2 SVGAGI.

The chain has TRBV4-1 and TRBJ1-4; 7 bases line up with TRBD1. Germline lookup yields CDR1 MGHRA and CDR2 YSYEKL. This CDR3 contains 15 residues. Germline trimming cut 2 bases from V and 5 bases from J; bases unmatched to any gene: 5. The CDR3 reads CASSQPGTVNEKLFF. The DNA for the CDR3 is TGCGCCAGCAGCCAACCCGGGACAGTAAATGAAAAACTGTTTTTT.

The CDR3 DNA is TGTGCCATCACCGAGACTTTGGCGGGGAACACTGAAGCTTTCTTT. The encoded protein is CAITETLAGNTEAFF. The rearrangement links TRBV10-3 to TRBJ1-1; D call uncertain. V lost 7 bases, J lost 1 base, and 16 bases lay in between. The CDR3 is 15 residues long. In germline, CDR1 is ENHRY, CDR2 SYGVKD.

The chain is built from TRBV28 and TRBJ1-2; possibly TRBD1 for D (6 bases). Germline V gene sequence: CDR1 MDHEN, CDR2 SYDVKM. The CDR3 is 15 amino acids. Trimming removed 2 bases at V and 6 bases at J, with 16 bases between. CDR3 sequence: CASSLIGGGVDGYTF. The CDR3 DNA sequence: TGTGCCAGCAGTTTAATTGGGGGCGGAGTAGATGGCTACACCTTC.

The chain recombines TRBV5-6 with TRBJ1-2, with TRBD1 identical over 10 bases. Trimming at V came to 4 bases and at J to 8 bases, leaving 20 bases not matched to a gene. Germline V gene lookup returns CDR1 SGHDT and CDR2 YYEEEE. This CDR3 region has 18 residues. CDR3 nucleotide sequence: TGTGCCAGCAGCCACGGACAGGGGGTTTCTTCTTTGGGCGCAGGCTACACCTTC. The encoded protein is CASSHGQGVSSLGAGYTF.

The rearrangement uses TRBV29-1 and TRBJ1-1; 7 nucleotides match TRBD1. This CDR3 has 13 amino acids. The germline V gene has CDR1 SQVTM and CDR2 ANQGSEA. Unmatched junction bases numbered 6, after V lost 7 bases and J lost 1 base. CDR3 DNA: TGCAGCGCCCTAAGGACAGGGAACACTGAAGCTTTCTTT. It is translated as CSALRTGNTEAFF.

This chain links TRBV28 with TRBJ2-2; 10 bases are shared with TRBD2. The V segment lost 2 bases and the J segment 8 bases; nucleotides outside the gene matches: 5. The CDR3 covers 15 residues. The germline gives CDR1 MDHEN, CDR2 SYDVKM. The DNA of the CDR3 is TGTGCCAGCAGTTTAGGCCTAGCGGGAGTAGGGGAGCTGTTTTTT. This translates into CASSLGLAGVGELFF.

A few counts support this clone. This chain uses TRBV6-2 or TRBV6-3 with TRBJ2-6; possibly TRBD2 for D (5 bases). The CDR3 loop spans 19 amino acids. V lost 2 bases and J lost 3, with 20 bases in between. CDR1 MNHEY and CDR2 SVGEGT come from the germline V gene. This CDR3 is CASSYPPPGVLGGANVLTF. CDR3 coding DNA: TGTGCCAGCAGTTACCCCCCGCCCGGGGTCCTAGGTGGGGCCAACGTCCTGACTTTC.

V and J are TRBV6-4 and TRBJ2-1; 12 nucleotides line up with TRBD2. The CDR3 consists of 12 residues. From germline, CDR1 is MRHNA and CDR2 SNTAGT. The CDR3 protein is CPTSGRRNEQFF. The CDR3 DNA sequence: TGTCCTACTAGCGGGAGGCGCAATGAGCAGTTCTTC.